A single sample gave rise to the 30 T cell receptor beta chains below, sequenced in a study of B cell selection in AIRE deficiency. The sorted conventional CD4 T cells were gated as CD4+CD127+. Sequencing used immunoSEQ multiplex PCR; TCRdb keeps in-frame clones, though not all of them. The table has about 24,000 clones, approximately 97% seen once; the top ten hold 0.2% to 0.25%. Sequenced sample: conventional CD4+ T cells sorted from PBMCs. The receptors were gathered from a human donor with AIRE deficiency.

CDR3 nucleotide sequence: TGTGCCAGCAGCTACTTGACTAGCGGGAGGGGGTATGAGCAGTTCTTC. It is translated as CASSYLTSGRGYEQFF. This chain connects TRBV7-3 to TRBJ2-1; the match to TRBD2 covers 14 bases. J gave up 8 bases and V 4 bases, and 7 bases lay outside the gene matches. Germline V gene lookup returns CDR1 SGHTA and CDR2 FQGTGA. The CDR3 is 16 amino acids.

The chain recombines TRBV28 with TRBJ1-6; no firm D call. CDR1 is MDHEN, CDR2 SYDVKM, per germline. The V gene lost 5 bases and the J gene lost 7 bases, with 9 bases spanning the gap. The length of the CDR3 is 13 residues. The CDR3 protein is CASSPYTNSPLHF. The CDR3 nucleotides are TGTGCCAGCAGTCCTTATACCAATTCACCCCTCCACTTT.

This chain joins TRBV2 and TRBJ1-5; D remains unclear. Germline V lookup: CDR1 SNHLY, CDR2 FYNNEI. V was shortened by 4 bases and J by 5 bases, with 6 bases between the two germline ends. The CDR3 length is 12 residues. In DNA, the CDR3 is TGTGCCAGCAGTGCTACGGATCAGCCCCAGCATTTT. This codes for CASSATDQPQHF.

The chain carries TRBV13 and TRBJ1-4; D gene uncertain. Trimming removed 6 bases at V and 8 bases at J, with 13 bases between. There are 13 residues in the CDR3. The germline gives CDR1 PRHDT, CDR2 FYEKMQ (reference sequence). The CDR3: CASRTRDTEKLFF. In nucleotides, the CDR3 is TGTGCCAGCAGGACTAGGGATACGGAAAAACTGTTTTTT.

The chain employs TRBV19 and TRBJ2-7; 10 nucleotides agree with TRBD1. The CDR3 spans 16 residues. V shed 0 bases, J shed 8 bases, and the junction held 10 bases outside the gene matches. Germline V CDR1 and CDR2: LNHDA, SQIVND (reference sequence). CDR3 coding DNA: TGTGCCAGTAGTATAGATAGCGCGACAGGGGGCGGGAAGCAGTACTTC. It translates to CASSIDSATGGGKQYF.

The V gene is TRBV6-5, the J gene TRBJ2-2, with D tentatively TRBD1 (5 bases). Trimming removed 1 base from V and 0 bases from J, with 6 bases in between. The CDR3 totals 15 residues. Germline V lookup: CDR1 MNHEY, CDR2 SVGAGI. The CDR3 coding sequence is TGTGCCAGCAGTTACTGGGGCGCGAACACCGGGGAGCTGTTTTTT. This encodes CASSYWGANTGELFF.

The chain uses TRBV11-2 and TRBJ1-6; unclear D gene. The CDR3 is made up of 13 amino acids. The V gene's germline CDR1 is SGHAT and CDR2 FQNNGV. The V end was cut by 1 base, the J end by 10 bases, with 8 bases between. CDR3 amino acids: CASSLGLGSPLHF. CDR3 nucleotides: TGTGCCAGCAGCTTAGGGTTGGGGTCACCCCTCCACTTT.

The chain recombines TRBV5-1 with TRBJ2-3; 8 nucleotides match TRBD2. Germline loops: CDR1 SGHRS, CDR2 YFSETQ. The CDR3 is made up of 15 amino acids. Germline trimming cut 1 base from V and 6 bases from J; bases unmatched to any gene: 7. The CDR3 loop is CASSLPGGEGDTQYF. CDR3 DNA: TGCGCCAGCAGCTTGCCGGGAGGGGAGGGGGATACGCAGTATTTT.

V usage is TRBV5-4 and J usage is TRBJ2-7; 10 positions match TRBD1. Trimming removed 2 bases from V and 5 bases from J; junction bases left unmatched: 7. The CDR3 runs to 15 residues. Germline V gene lookup returns CDR1 SGHNT and CDR2 YYREEE (reference sequence). The DNA of the CDR3 is TGTGCCAGCAGCTTAAGGGACAGGGGTACCGACGAGCAGTACTTC. It encodes CASSLRDRGTDEQYF.

The CDR3 loop reads CASTWGMAYEQYF. The CDR3 region has the DNA TGTGCCAGCACCTGGGGAATGGCGTACGAGCAGTACTTC. V gene TRBV6-1 combines with J gene TRBJ2-7; D gene ambiguous. This CDR3 is 13 amino acids long. The V gene lost 7 bases and the J gene lost 4 bases, with 14 bases spanning the gap. CDR1 is MNHNS and CDR2 is SASEGT in the germline V gene.

The V gene is TRBV6-1, the J gene TRBJ2-1; a weak D match, TRBD2 (6 bases). In germline, CDR1 is MNHNS, CDR2 SASEGT. This CDR3 region has 15 residues. V shed 6 bases and J shed 7 bases, with 19 bases lying between them. The CDR3, as DNA: TGTGCCAGCAGCGGCCGCCTTCTGCGGGGTAATGAGCAGTTCTTC. Amino acid sequence: CASSGRLLRGNEQFF.

The chain carries TRBV19 and TRBJ2-6, with 10 bases matching TRBD2. The J segment lost 4 bases and the V segment lost 5 bases, leaving 8 bases of the junction unmatched. The CDR3 is made up of 17 amino acids. Germline V gene sequence: CDR1 LNHDA, CDR2 SQIVND (reference sequence). The CDR3 loop is CASSSSGRAGGANVLTF. The CDR3 nucleotides are TGTGCCAGTAGTTCCAGCGGGAGGGCCGGAGGGGCCAACGTCCTGACTTTC.

The genes are TRBV4-2 and TRBJ1-1; unclear D gene. The CDR3 is 14 amino acids. CDR1 and CDR2 (germline): LGHNA, YNFKEQ. The V end lost 3 bases, the J end lost 4 bases, and 12 bases lay between the germline ends. This CDR3 is CASSHGPIATEAFF. Here the CDR3 DNA reads TGTGCCAGCAGCCATGGGCCTATCGCCACTGAAGCTTTCTTT.

The chain is built from TRBV27 and TRBJ1-1; 11 positions agree with TRBD1. V gave up 6 bases and J gave up 5 bases; unmatched junction bases: 8. The CDR3 consists of 15 residues. Per germline, CDR1 MNHEY and CDR2 SMNVEV (reference sequence). As DNA, the CDR3 is TGTGCCAGCAGCGCGCCGGACAGGGGGCGTACTGAAGCTTTCTTT. Protein product: CASSAPDRGRTEAFF.

The V call is TRBV28, the J call TRBJ2-3; 8 bases align to TRBD1. Germline V gives CDR1 MDHEN, CDR2 SYDVKM. The CDR3 is 16 residues long. The J segment lost 6 bases and the V segment lost 6 bases, leaving 14 bases of the junction unmatched. The CDR3 sequence is CASSTLGQGRRDTQYF. Written as DNA, the CDR3 is TGTGCCAGCAGCACCCTAGGACAGGGCCGCCGGGATACGCAGTATTTT.

V gene TRBV18 combines with J gene TRBJ1-5; D is possibly TRBD1 (5 bases). Per the germline V gene, CDR1 is KGHSH and CDR2 is LQKENI. The CDR3 is made up of 14 amino acids. Trimming removed 2 bases at V and 6 bases at J, with 11 bases between. CDR3 residues: CASSPTAGLQPQHF. The CDR3 coding sequence is TGTGCCAGCTCACCAACGGCAGGGCTTCAGCCCCAGCATTTT. Full variable domain (missing parts from reference TRBV18 and TRBJ1-5): NAGVMQNPRHLVRRRGQEARLRCSPMKGHSHVYWYRQLPEEGLKFMVYLQKENIIDESGMPKERFSAEFPKEGPSILRIQQVVRGDSAAYFCASSPTAGLQPQHFGDGTRLSIL.

CDR3: CASSIGGGTGGQETQYF. CDR3 in DNA: TGTGCCAGTAGTATAGGAGGGGGAACCGGGGGACAAGAGACCCAGTACTTC. The gene calls are TRBV19 and TRBJ2-5; D may be TRBD1 or TRBD2 (6 bases each). This CDR3 has 17 amino acids. The V gene lost 1 base and the J gene lost 2 bases, with 17 bases spanning the gap. Germline V CDR1 and CDR2: LNHDA, SQIVND (reference sequence). The full variable domain, with the rest looked up from reference TRBV19 and TRBJ2-5, is DGGITQSPKYLFRKEGQNVTLSCEQNLNHDAMYWYRQDPGQGLRLIYYSQIVNDFQKGDIAEGYSVSREKKESFPLTVTSAQKNPTAFYLCASSIGGGTGGQETQYFGPGTRLLVL.

Here the CDR3 DNA reads TGTGCCAGCAGCTTGACAGTGGGGGTTTTAGACATTCAGTACTTC. Translating gives CASSLTVGVLDIQYF. The V call is TRBV7-9, the J call TRBJ2-4; either TRBD1 or TRBD2 may supply D (5 bases each). The CDR3 extends over 15 amino acids. Deletions cut 3 bases from V and 8 bases from J, with 17 bases between. Looked up from germline, CDR1 is SEHNR and CDR2 is FQNEAQ (reference sequence).

V is TRBV21-1 and J is TRBJ2-7; the table names TRBD2, a call not compared with the DNA. TRBV21-1 is an annotated pseudogene. The CDR3 is made up of 21 amino acids. The CDR3 nucleotides read TGTGCCAGCAGCAAACGACTCCTGACTAGCGGGAGACCCGAAGACAACTACGAGCAGTACTTC. It codes for CASSKRLLTSGRPEDNYEQYF.

The chain has TRBV11-1 and TRBJ2-1, with D uncertain. Trimming shortened V by 3 bases and J by 9 bases, and 15 bases separated the two germline ends. CDR3 length: 14 residues. Looked up from germline, CDR1 is SGHAT and CDR2 is FQDESV (reference sequence). The CDR3 DNA is TGTGCCAGCAGCTTCCCTGTAAGGGTTGGTGAGCAGTTCTTC. It yields the protein CASSFPVRVGEQFF.

This chain uses TRBV18 with TRBJ1-5; no firm D call. Trimming left V 2 bases short and J 2 bases short, with 4 bases between. CDR3 size: 13 residues. Per germline, CDR1 KGHSH and CDR2 LQKENI. CDR3 sequence reads: CASSPSGNQPQHF. In nucleotides, the CDR3 is TGTGCCAGCTCACCATCGGGCAATCAGCCCCAGCATTTT.

V usage is TRBV23-1 and J usage is TRBJ2-5, with 9 bases lining up with TRBD2. TRBV23-1 is flagged as an ORF with uncertain function. With 3 bases clipped from V and 4 bases from J, the junction kept 15 bases outside the gene matches. The CDR3 consists of 18 residues. Here the CDR3 reads CASSHPPLGSGRGETQYF. In DNA, the CDR3 is TGCGCCAGCAGTCACCCCCCCCTGGGTAGCGGGAGAGGAGAGACCCAGTACTTC.

This rearrangement joins TRBV10-3 to TRBJ2-3, with D unclear. In germline, CDR1 is ENHRY, CDR2 SYGVKD. The V end was cut by 4 bases, the J end by 4 bases, with 24 bases between. There are 18 residues in the CDR3. The CDR3 is CAISGPRPSGPTADTQYF. The DNA for the CDR3 is TGTGCCATCAGTGGGCCCCGCCCCTCGGGCCCTACGGCAGATACGCAGTATTTT.

J is TRBJ1-3 and V is TRBV7-3, with a tentative D call TRBD1 (5 bases). V was clipped by 2 bases and J by 4 bases, with 12 bases between them. Germline CDR1 SGHTA, CDR2 FQGTGA. This CDR3 has 15 amino acids. In DNA, the CDR3 is TGTGCCAGCAGCTTAGCTGGGGGAACGGGAAACACCATATATTTT. Translated, it gives CASSLAGGTGNTIYF.

The chain uses TRBV14 and TRBJ2-3; 7 bases agree with TRBD1. This CDR3 contains 15 residues. Germline V gives CDR1 SGHDN, CDR2 FVKESK. The V gene end was trimmed by 2 bases and the J gene end by 5 bases; junction bases not matched to a gene: 7. CDR3 coding DNA: TGTGCCAGCAGCCAATCTGACAGGGCGAGAGATACGCAGTATTTT. It is translated as CASSQSDRARDTQYF.

This sequence joins TRBV14 and TRBJ2-1, with D hard to call. Deletions cut 0 bases from V and 5 bases from J, with 14 bases between. There are 16 residues in the CDR3. CDR1 and CDR2 from the germline V gene are SGHDN and FVKESK. The CDR3 reads CASSQELWRQHNEQFF. Written as DNA, the CDR3 is TGTGCCAGCAGCCAAGAACTATGGCGGCAGCACAATGAGCAGTTCTTC.

This sequence joins TRBV7-2 and TRBJ2-1; 7 bases fit TRBD1. V trimming: 3 bases; J trimming: 0 bases; junction bases outside the gene matches: 11. CDR3 length: 18 residues. From germline, CDR1 is SGHTA and CDR2 FQGNSA. CDR3 residues: CASSFRRMSGGSYNEQFF. In nucleotides, the CDR3 is TGTGCCAGCAGCTTTCGACGTATGTCAGGGGGCTCCTACAATGAGCAGTTCTTC.

Concerning this clone itself: The same CDR3 can be traced to other DNA sequences in this sample. The CDR3 reads CASSRTSGTDTQYF. The CDR3 bases are TGTGCCAGCTCCCGGACTAGCGGCACAGATACGCAGTATTTT. The genes are TRBV18 and TRBJ2-3, with 9 nucleotides matching TRBD2. Germline V gives CDR1 KGHSH, CDR2 LQKENI. V was clipped by 6 bases and J by 1 base; unmatched bases: 2. This CDR3 is 14 amino acids long.

The chain couples TRBV4-3 to TRBJ2-7; a possible D gene is TRBD2 (5 bases). The V gene lost 0 bases and the J gene lost 3 bases, with 9 bases spanning the gap. Germline lookup yields CDR1 LGHNA and CDR2 YSLEER. The CDR3 is made up of 14 amino acids. CDR3 region: CASSQEGRGYEQYF. The CDR3 DNA follows: TGCGCCAGCAGCCAAGAAGGCCGGGGCTACGAGCAGTACTTC.

The V gene is TRBV29-1, the J gene TRBJ1-4, with a possible D match to TRBD1 (5 bases). Between the trimmed V and J ends, which lost 6 bases and 4 bases, there was a span of 15 bases. Looked up from germline, CDR1 is SQVTM and CDR2 is ANQGSEA. CDR3 length: 14 amino acids. The chain's CDR3 is CSVYLWGINEKLFF. CDR3 bases: TGCAGCGTCTACCTATGGGGGATTAATGAAAAACTGTTTTTT. The entire variable domain, with the rest obtained from reference TRBV29-1 and TRBJ1-4, is as follows: SAVISQKPSRDICQRGTSLTIQCQVDSQVTMMFWYRQQPGQSLTLIATANQGSEATYESGFVIDKFPISRPNLTFSTLTVSNMSPEDSSIYLCSVYLWGINEKLFFGSGTQLSVL.